These 2 T cell receptor beta chains came from one sample sequenced in a study of CD8 T cells in Susac syndrome. After extraction with the RNeasy kit, about 0.5 to 1 ug of the RNA was reverse transcribed using random hexamers. TCRdb reprocessed the immunoSEQ multiplex PCR reads with MiXCR, giving one entry per CDR3 protein. The top ten clones hold around 0.45% of a sample with around 80,000 distinct CDR3 sequences, roughly 92% of them seen once. What was sequenced was CD8+ T cells from PBMCs. The origin of the receptors is a human donor with Susac syndrome.

The rearrangement uses TRBV29-1 and TRBJ1-1, with TRBD1 as a possible D gene (5 bases). The V end was cut by 5 bases, the J end by 5 bases, with 9 bases between. Per germline, CDR1 SQVTM and CDR2 ANQGSEA. The CDR3 loop spans 11 amino acids. The CDR3 is CSVSGRTEAFF. Here the CDR3 DNA reads TGCAGCGTTTCAGGGCGGACTGAAGCTTTCTTT.

The chain recombines TRBV7-2 with TRBJ2-3, with TRBD2 matching 8 bases. The trim removed 1 base at V and 3 bases at J, leaving 12 bases unmatched. This CDR3 has 18 amino acids. Germline V gene data show CDR1 as SGHTA and CDR2 as FQGNSA. The CDR3 nucleotides read TGTGCCAGCAGCTTAGTCGGCACAGCGGGAGTTGGTACAGATACGCAGTATTTT. Amino acid sequence: CASSLVGTAGVGTDTQYF. Full variable domain (missing parts from reference TRBV7-2 and TRBJ2-3): GAGVSQSPSNKVTEKGKDVELRCDPISGHTALYWYRQSLGQGLEFLIYFQGNSAPDKSGLPSDRFSAERTGGSVSTLTIQRTQQEDSAVYLCASSLVGTAGVGTDTQYFGPGTRLTVL.